These T cell receptor beta chains were read from a single sample in a study of shared clonotypes between healthy human individuals. The assay was immunoSEQ multiplex PCR, and TCRdb's table has in-frame clones only and misses some. The profile shows about 480,000 clones, about three quarters of them singletons. The sample was PBMCs. The source of these receptors is a woman in her thirties or forties in good health. Some clones in this sample may be carry-over from other donors' samples. CDR3s include the opening cysteine and the closing phenylalanine or tryptophan. Fields, in order: D gene, J gene, CDR3 length, V gene, clone size, CDR3 DNA, CDR3 protein. A D gene is named only where the DNA matches it firmly. Clone size is shown for a subset of rows, as once, few, many or a class of expanded clone.

D: NA
J: TRBJ2-7
length: 11
V: TRBV28
size: NA
DNA: TGTGCCAGCAGTTCCAATTACGAGCAGTACTTC
CDR3: CASSSNYEQYF

D: NA
J: TRBJ2-1
length: 13
V: TRBV2
size: once
DNA: TGTGCCAGCAGTGACAGCGGACGCAATGAGCAGTTCTTC
CDR3: CASSDSGRNEQFF

D: NA
J: TRBJ2-2
length: 16
V: TRBV11-2
size: NA
DNA: TGTGCCAGCAGAACACTCCGGGCCGCGAACACCGGGGAGCTGTTTTTT
CDR3: CASRTLRAANTGELFF

D: TRBD2
J: TRBJ2-2
length: 16
V: TRBV4-1
size: NA
DNA: TGCGCCAGCAGCCAAGGTAGCGGGAGGGCCCCCGGGGAGCTGTTTTTT
CDR3: CASSQGSGRAPGELFF

D: NA
J: TRBJ2-7
length: 11
V: TRBV28
size: NA
DNA: TGTGCCAGCAGGCGGACATACGAGCAGTACTTC
CDR3: CASRRTYEQYF

D: TRBD2
J: TRBJ2-1
length: 15
V: TRBV7-2
size: NA
DNA: TGTGCCAGCAGCTTAGGGTGGGGAGGGACCAATGAGCAGTTCTTC
CDR3: CASSLGWGGTNEQFF

D: NA
J: TRBJ2-7
length: 15
V: TRBV9
size: NA
DNA: TGTGCCAGCAGCGTACCATTGGACAGTTCCTACGAGCAGTACTTC
CDR3: CASSVPLDSSYEQYF

D: NA
J: TRBJ1-1
length: 14
V: TRBV19
size: NA
DNA: TGTGCCAGTAGTATCCCGGGGAGGAACACTGAAGCTTTCTTT
CDR3: CASSIPGRNTEAFF

D: NA
J: TRBJ2-4
length: 16
V: TRBV28
size: NA
DNA: TGTGCCAGCAGTTTAGGCCTAATCTACGCCAAAAACATTCAGTACTTC
CDR3: CASSLGLIYAKNIQYF

D: TRBD1
J: TRBJ2-7
length: 14
V: TRBV7-3
size: once
DNA: TGTGCCAGCAGCTTAAACAGGGGAAGCGACGAGCAGTACTTC
CDR3: CASSLNRGSDEQYF

D: NA
J: TRBJ2-1
length: 16
V: TRBV5-5
size: NA
DNA: TGTGCCAGCAGCTTGCCCCAGGGCCTGTCCTACAATGAGCAGTTCTTC
CDR3: CASSLPQGLSYNEQFF

D: NA
J: TRBJ2-7
length: 16
V: TRBV10-2
size: NA
DNA: TGCGCCAGCAGTGAGCTGACAGGTGGGGGCCCGCGCGAGCAGTACTTC
CDR3: CASSELTGGGPREQYF

D: NA
J: TRBJ2-1
length: 12
V: TRBV30
size: many
DNA: TGTGCCTGGAGTGGACCCCCGGGTGAGCAGTTCTTC
CDR3: CAWSGPPGEQFF

D: NA
J: TRBJ2-3
length: 14
V: TRBV28
size: NA
DNA: TGTGCCAGCAGTTCCAGGACCCTGGCAGATACGCAGTATTTT
CDR3: CASSSRTLADTQYF

D: NA
J: TRBJ1-1
length: 14
V: TRBV27
size: once
DNA: TGTGCCAGCAGTTTAGAGAGGGCGGGCACTGAAGCTTTCTTT
CDR3: CASSLERAGTEAFF

D: TRBD2
J: TRBJ2-1
length: 15
V: TRBV19
size: NA
DNA: TGTGCCAGTAGTTTGTTTAGCGGGACGGACAATGAGCAGTTCTTC
CDR3: CASSLFSGTDNEQFF

D: NA
J: TRBJ2-1
length: 15
V: TRBV6-5
size: NA
DNA: TGTGCCAGCACCGCGACTTTAGCGGATAACAATGAGCAGTTCTTC
CDR3: CASTATLADNNEQFF

D: TRBD1
J: TRBJ2-5
length: 16
V: TRBV5-6
size: NA
DNA: TGTGCCAGCAGCTTGGGTCCCTCAGGGGGTGATGGGACCCAGTACTTC
CDR3: CASSLGPSGGDGTQYF

D: TRBD1
J: TRBJ2-2
length: 16
V: TRBV5-1
size: many
DNA: TGCGCCAGCAGCCGGACAGGGGGCGCAAACACCGGGGAGCTGTTTTTT
CDR3: CASSRTGGANTGELFF

D: TRBD2
J: TRBJ2-1
length: 17
V: TRBV11-2
size: NA
DNA: TGTGCCAGCAGCTTAGGGAAAAGACTAGCGGTAGATAATGAGCAGTTCTTC
CDR3: CASSLGKRLAVDNEQFF

D: NA
J: TRBJ2-7
length: 15
V: TRBV5-8
size: NA
DNA: TGCGCCAGCAGCCAAGAGATCGGGAGTTCCGGCGAGCAGTACTTC
CDR3: CASSQEIGSSGEQYF

D: NA
J: TRBJ1-5
length: 18
V: TRBV30
size: NA
DNA: TGTGCCTGGAGTGCCGTGCCCGGGGGGGCCTATAGCAATCAGCCCCAGCATTTT
CDR3: CAWSAVPGGAYSNQPQHF

D: TRBD1
J: TRBJ2-7
length: 13
V: TRBV7-2
size: NA
DNA: TGTGCCAGTAGTCGGACAGGGGCCTACGAGCAGTACTTC
CDR3: CASSRTGAYEQYF

D: NA
J: TRBJ1-4
length: 15
V: TRBV21-1
size: NA
DNA: TGTGCCAGCAGCCCGGCCCACCGAGACAATGAAAAACTGTTTTTT
CDR3: CASSPAHRDNEKLFF

D: TRBD2
J: TRBJ2-3
length: 15
V: TRBV4-3
size: NA
DNA: TGCGCCAGCAGCCGGGTAGCGGGAGTGACAGATACGCAGTATTTT
CDR3: CASSRVAGVTDTQYF

D: NA
J: TRBJ2-2
length: 16
V: TRBV7-8
size: NA
DNA: TGTGCCAGCAGCTTACGGGTAACCGCGAACACCGGGGAGCTGTTTTTT
CDR3: CASSLRVTANTGELFF

D: NA
J: TRBJ2-1
length: 15
V: TRBV6-4
size: few
DNA: TGTGCCAGCAGTGTGGTCAGGGGGGTCTACAATGAGCAGTTCTTC
CDR3: CASSVVRGVYNEQFF

D: TRBD1
J: TRBJ1-2
length: 13
V: TRBV2
size: NA
DNA: TGTGCCAGCAGCCTAGGGGGCGCGAGTGGCTACACCTTC
CDR3: CASSLGGASGYTF

D: NA
J: TRBJ2-2
length: 14
V: TRBV2
size: NA
DNA: TGTGCCAGTACTAACACAGGGTGGAACGGGGAGCTGTTTTTT
CDR3: CASTNTGWNGELFF

D: TRBD2
J: TRBJ2-7
length: 17
V: TRBV5-1
size: NA
DNA: TGCGCCAGCAGCTTCCTGGGTGGGACTAGCGGGATCTACGAGCAGTACTTC
CDR3: CASSFLGGTSGIYEQYF

D: NA
J: TRBJ2-7
length: 10
V: TRBV27
size: many
DNA: TGTGCCAGCGGGGATTACGAGCAGTACTTC
CDR3: CASGDYEQYF

D: NA
J: TRBJ1-4
length: 16
V: TRBV19
size: NA
DNA: TGTGCCAGTAGTACGAGGGGAATTGCAACTAATGAAAAACTGTTTTTT
CDR3: CASSTRGIATNEKLFF

D: TRBD2
J: TRBJ2-7
length: 15
V: TRBV9
size: NA
DNA: TGTGCCAGCAGCGTCCGAGCGGGGGAAGGGTACGAGCAGTACTTC
CDR3: CASSVRAGEGYEQYF

D: NA
J: TRBJ2-3
length: 16
V: TRBV7-3
size: NA
DNA: TGTGCCAGCAGCTTAGAAGCTAGAGCCCACACAGATACGCAGTATTTT
CDR3: CASSLEARAHTDTQYF

D: NA
J: TRBJ2-2
length: 15
V: TRBV11-2
size: NA
DNA: TGTGCCAGCAGCTTGTACCTCCAGGACACCGGGGAGCTGTTTTTT
CDR3: CASSLYLQDTGELFF

D: NA
J: TRBJ1-2
length: 15
V: TRBV11-1
size: NA
DNA: TGTGCCAGCAGCTTCATTGCAGGGCTGGTCTATGGCTACACCTTC
CDR3: CASSFIAGLVYGYTF

D: NA
J: TRBJ2-5
length: 15
V: TRBV6-5
size: NA
DNA: TGTGCCAGCAGTTACAGGGGCAGGGAGGTAGAGACCCAGTACTTC
CDR3: CASSYRGREVETQYF

D: TRBD2
J: TRBJ2-7
length: 15
V: TRBV9
size: NA
DNA: TGTGCCAGCAGCGCAAGCGCGGGAGGCTCCTACGAGCAGTACTTC
CDR3: CASSASAGGSYEQYF

D: NA
J: TRBJ2-3
length: 16
V: TRBV5-1
size: NA
DNA: TGCGCCAGCAGCTACCGGTACCTTAGCCCCGCAGATACGCAGTATTTT
CDR3: CASSYRYLSPADTQYF

D: TRBD2
J: TRBJ2-5
length: 16
V: TRBV30
size: NA
DNA: TGTGCCTGGAGTACCGGGACTAGCGAGTACCAAGAGACCCAGTACTTC
CDR3: CAWSTGTSEYQETQYF

D: NA
J: TRBJ1-1
length: 13
V: TRBV21-1
size: NA
DNA: TGTGCCAGCAGCAGAATACTGAACACTGAAGCTTTCTTT
CDR3: CASSRILNTEAFF

D: NA
J: TRBJ1-2
length: 13
V: TRBV5-8
size: NA
DNA: TGTGCCAGCAGCTTGGGCGACTCCTATGGCTACACCTTC
CDR3: CASSLGDSYGYTF

D: TRBD1
J: TRBJ2-2
length: 16
V: TRBV5-1
size: many
DNA: TGCGCCAGCAGCGTTAGGACAGGGGGCGACACCGGGGAGCTGTTTTTT
CDR3: CASSVRTGGDTGELFF

D: NA
J: TRBJ2-1
length: 15
V: TRBV6-6
size: NA
DNA: TGTGCCAGCAGCTCCCAGGGCCCCTCCTACAATGAGCAGTTCTTC
CDR3: CASSSQGPSYNEQFF

D: NA
J: TRBJ2-2
length: 17
V: TRBV18
size: NA
DNA: TGTGCCAGCTCGCCAAACCGTTGGCTGGATTACACCGGGGAGCTGTTTTTT
CDR3: CASSPNRWLDYTGELFF

D: NA
J: TRBJ1-2
length: 13
V: TRBV2
size: NA
DNA: TGTGCCAGCAGTGTCGATCCAGGTAACGGCTACACCTTC
CDR3: CASSVDPGNGYTF

D: TRBD1
J: TRBJ2-4
length: 14
V: TRBV18
size: NA
DNA: TGTGCCAGCTCAGCCACAGGGGTCGAAAACATTCAGTACTTC
CDR3: CASSATGVENIQYF

D: NA
J: TRBJ2-1
length: 12
V: TRBV11-2
size: NA
DNA: TGTGCCAGCAGCTCCCAGGGCCATGAGCAGTTCTTC
CDR3: CASSSQGHEQFF

D: NA
J: TRBJ1-1
length: 16
V: TRBV15
size: NA
DNA: TGTGCCACCAGCAGAGGAGTGGGTGAGGGGAACACTGAAGCTTTCTTT
CDR3: CATSRGVGEGNTEAFF

D: TRBD1
J: TRBJ2-7
length: 15
V: TRBV6-6
size: NA
DNA: TGTGCCAGCAGCAGTGCGGGGACAGGGACCTACGAGCAGTACTTC
CDR3: CASSSAGTGTYEQYF

D: NA
J: TRBJ1-2
length: 12
V: TRBV10-3
size: NA
DNA: TGTGCCATCAGTGAGGGGAACTATGGCTACACCTTC
CDR3: CAISEGNYGYTF

D: NA
J: TRBJ2-7
length: 14
V: TRBV5-1
size: once
DNA: TGCGCCAGCAGCTTGGGGGTTTCAGGGGACGAGCAGTACTTT
CDR3: CASSLGVSGDEQYF

D: NA
J: TRBJ1-2
length: 16
V: TRBV18
size: once
DNA: TGTGCCAGCTCACCAGACGGCTCCGCTTCTAACTATGGCTACACCTTC
CDR3: CASSPDGSASNYGYTF

D: NA
J: TRBJ1-5
length: 12
V: TRBV29-1
size: NA
DNA: TGCAGCGTCCGGGTGTCCGGGCAGCCCCAGCATTTT
CDR3: CSVRVSGQPQHF

D: NA
J: TRBJ2-7
length: 13
V: TRBV28
size: NA
DNA: TGTGCCAGCAGTCCCCGGGGGAACTACGAGCAGTACTTC
CDR3: CASSPRGNYEQYF

D: TRBD2
J: TRBJ2-5
length: 16
V: TRBV9
size: NA
DNA: TGTGCCAGCAGCCCAACGGGACTAGCGTTTCAAGAGACCCAGTACTTC
CDR3: CASSPTGLAFQETQYF

D: NA
J: TRBJ1-5
length: 15
V: TRBV7-2
size: NA
DNA: TGTGCCAGCAGCTTATACCAATGGAGGGATCAGCCCCAGCATTTT
CDR3: CASSLYQWRDQPQHF

D: TRBD1
J: TRBJ2-2
length: 16
V: TRBV9
size: NA
DNA: TGTGCCAGCAGCTTCGGGACAGGGGTAGTTGCCGGGGAGCTGTTTTTT
CDR3: CASSFGTGVVAGELFF

D: NA
J: TRBJ2-1
length: 14
V: TRBV5-1
size: medium-sized
DNA: TGCGCCAGCAGCTTGGCCCAGATGCGGGATGAGCAGTTCTTC
CDR3: CASSLAQMRDEQFF